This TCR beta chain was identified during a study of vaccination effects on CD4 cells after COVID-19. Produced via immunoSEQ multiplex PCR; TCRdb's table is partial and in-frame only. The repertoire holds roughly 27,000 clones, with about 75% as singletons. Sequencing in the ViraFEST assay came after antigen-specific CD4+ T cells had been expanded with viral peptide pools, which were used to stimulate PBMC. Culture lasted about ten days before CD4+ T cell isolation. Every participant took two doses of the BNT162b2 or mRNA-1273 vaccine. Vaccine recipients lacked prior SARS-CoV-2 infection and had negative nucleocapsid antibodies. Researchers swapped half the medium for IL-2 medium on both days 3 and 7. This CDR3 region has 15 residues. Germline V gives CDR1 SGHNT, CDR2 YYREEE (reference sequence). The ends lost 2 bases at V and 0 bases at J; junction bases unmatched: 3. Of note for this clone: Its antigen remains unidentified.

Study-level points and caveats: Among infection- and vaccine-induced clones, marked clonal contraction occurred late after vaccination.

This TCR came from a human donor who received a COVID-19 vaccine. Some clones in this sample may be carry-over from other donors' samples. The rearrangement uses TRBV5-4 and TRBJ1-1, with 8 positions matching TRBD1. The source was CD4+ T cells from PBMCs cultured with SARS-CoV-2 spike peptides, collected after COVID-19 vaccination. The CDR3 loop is CASSFAGGMNTEAFF. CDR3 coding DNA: TGTGCCAGCAGCTTCGCAGGGGGCATGAACACTGAAGCTTTCTTT.